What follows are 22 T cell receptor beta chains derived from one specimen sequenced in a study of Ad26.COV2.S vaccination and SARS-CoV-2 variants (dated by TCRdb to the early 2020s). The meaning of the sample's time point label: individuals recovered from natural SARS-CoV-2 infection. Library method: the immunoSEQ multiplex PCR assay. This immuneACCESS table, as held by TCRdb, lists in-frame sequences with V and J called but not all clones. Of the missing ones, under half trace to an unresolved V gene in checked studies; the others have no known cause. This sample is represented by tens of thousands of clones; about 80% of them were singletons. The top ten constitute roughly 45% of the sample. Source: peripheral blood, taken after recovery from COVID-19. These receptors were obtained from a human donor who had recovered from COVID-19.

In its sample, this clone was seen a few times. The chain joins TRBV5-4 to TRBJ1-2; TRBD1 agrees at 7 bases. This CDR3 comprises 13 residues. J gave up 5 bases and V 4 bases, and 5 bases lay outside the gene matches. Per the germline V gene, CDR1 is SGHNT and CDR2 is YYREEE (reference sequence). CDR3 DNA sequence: TGTGCCAGCAGCCCTGACAGGGAGTATGGCTACACCTTC. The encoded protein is CASSPDREYGYTF.

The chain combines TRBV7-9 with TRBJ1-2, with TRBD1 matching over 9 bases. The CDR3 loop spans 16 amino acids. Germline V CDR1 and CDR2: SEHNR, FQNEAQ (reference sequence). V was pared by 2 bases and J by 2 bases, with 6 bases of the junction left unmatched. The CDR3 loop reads CASSLSGGQGNYGYTF. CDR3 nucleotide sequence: TGTGCCAGCAGCTTAAGTGGGGGACAGGGCAACTATGGCTACACCTTC.

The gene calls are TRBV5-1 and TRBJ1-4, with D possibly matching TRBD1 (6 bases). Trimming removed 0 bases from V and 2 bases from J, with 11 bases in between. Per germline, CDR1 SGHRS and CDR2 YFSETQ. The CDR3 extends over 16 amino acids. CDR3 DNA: TGCGCCAGCAGCTTGGATACGGGGGCCACTAATGAAAAACTGTTTTTT. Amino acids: CASSLDTGATNEKLFF.

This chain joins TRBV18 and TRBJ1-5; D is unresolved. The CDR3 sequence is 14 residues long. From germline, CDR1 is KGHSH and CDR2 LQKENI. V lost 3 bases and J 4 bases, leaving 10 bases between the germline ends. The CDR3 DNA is TGTGCCAGCTCACCGGACCCTAGAAATCAGCCCCAGCATTTT. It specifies CASSPDPRNQPQHF.

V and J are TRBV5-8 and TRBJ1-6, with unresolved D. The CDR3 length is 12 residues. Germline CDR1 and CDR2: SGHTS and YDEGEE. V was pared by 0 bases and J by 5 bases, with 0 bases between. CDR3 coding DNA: TGTGCCAGCAGCTTGGATAATTCACCCCTCCACTTT. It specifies CASSLDNSPLHF.

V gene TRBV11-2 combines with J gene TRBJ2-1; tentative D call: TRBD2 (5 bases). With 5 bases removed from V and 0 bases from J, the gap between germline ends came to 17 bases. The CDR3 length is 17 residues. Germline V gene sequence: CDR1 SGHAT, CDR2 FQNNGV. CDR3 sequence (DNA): TGTGCCAGCAGCCCCCTGTCCGTAGGGAGCTCCTACAATGAGCAGTTCTTC. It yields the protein CASSPLSVGSSYNEQFF.

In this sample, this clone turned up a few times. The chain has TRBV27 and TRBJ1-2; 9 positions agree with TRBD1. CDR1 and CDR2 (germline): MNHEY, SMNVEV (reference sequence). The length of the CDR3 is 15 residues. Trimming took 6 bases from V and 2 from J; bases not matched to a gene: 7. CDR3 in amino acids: CASRTRTGANYGYTF. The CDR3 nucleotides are TGTGCCAGCAGAACGAGGACAGGGGCCAACTATGGCTACACCTTC.

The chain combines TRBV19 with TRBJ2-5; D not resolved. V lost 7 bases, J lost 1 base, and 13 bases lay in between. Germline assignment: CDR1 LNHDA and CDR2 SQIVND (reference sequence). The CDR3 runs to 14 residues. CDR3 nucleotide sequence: TGTGCCAGTAACCTAGACCTTTCCCAAGAGACCCAGTACTTC. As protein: CASNLDLSQETQYF.

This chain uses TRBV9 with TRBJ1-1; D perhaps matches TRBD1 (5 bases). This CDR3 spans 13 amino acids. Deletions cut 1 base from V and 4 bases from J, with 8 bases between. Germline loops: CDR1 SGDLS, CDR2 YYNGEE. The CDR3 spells CASSVIGGTEAFF. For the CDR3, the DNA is TGTGCCAGCAGCGTAATTGGGGGCACTGAAGCTTTCTTT.

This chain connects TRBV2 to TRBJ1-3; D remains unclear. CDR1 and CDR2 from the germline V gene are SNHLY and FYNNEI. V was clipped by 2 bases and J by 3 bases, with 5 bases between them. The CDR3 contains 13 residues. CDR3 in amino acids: CASSEQHGNTIYF. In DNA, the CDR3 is TGTGCCAGCAGTGAACAGCATGGAAACACCATATATTTT.

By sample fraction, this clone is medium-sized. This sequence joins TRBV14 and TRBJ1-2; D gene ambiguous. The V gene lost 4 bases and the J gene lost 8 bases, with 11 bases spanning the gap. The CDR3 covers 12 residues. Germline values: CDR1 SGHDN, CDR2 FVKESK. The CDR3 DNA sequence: TGTGCCAGCAGCCCTATTACTCGGGGCTACACCTTC. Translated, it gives CASSPITRGYTF.

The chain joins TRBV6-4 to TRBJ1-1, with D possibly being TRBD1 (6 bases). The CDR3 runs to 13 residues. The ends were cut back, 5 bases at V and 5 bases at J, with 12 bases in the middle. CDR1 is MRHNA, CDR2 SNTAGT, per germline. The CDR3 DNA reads TGTGCCAGCAGTAAAACAGGGAGGACTGAAGCTTTCTTT. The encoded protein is CASSKTGRTEAFF.

The CDR3 sequence is CASSVDRGTNEKLFF. The DNA of the CDR3 is TGTGCCAGCTCGGTCGACAGGGGAACTAATGAAAAACTGTTTTTT. The gene calls are TRBV18 and TRBJ1-4; TRBD1 aligns across 8 bases. The CDR3 has 15 amino acids. Per the germline V gene, CDR1 is KGHSH and CDR2 is LQKENI. J gave up 1 base and V 6 bases, and 4 bases lay outside the gene matches. Full variable domain (outside the CDR3, taken from reference TRBV18 and TRBJ1-4): NAGVMQNPRHLVRRRGQEARLRCSPMKGHSHVYWYRQLPEEGLKFMVYLQKENIIDESGMPKERFSAEFPKEGPSILRIQQVVRGDSAAYFCASSVDRGTNEKLFFGSGTQLSVL.

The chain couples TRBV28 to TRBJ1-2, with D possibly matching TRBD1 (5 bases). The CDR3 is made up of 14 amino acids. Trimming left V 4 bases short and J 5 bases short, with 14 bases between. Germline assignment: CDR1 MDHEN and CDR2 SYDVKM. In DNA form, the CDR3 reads TGTGCCAGCAGTTCAACCCCCGGGGGTTATGGCTACACCTTC. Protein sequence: CASSSTPGGYGYTF.

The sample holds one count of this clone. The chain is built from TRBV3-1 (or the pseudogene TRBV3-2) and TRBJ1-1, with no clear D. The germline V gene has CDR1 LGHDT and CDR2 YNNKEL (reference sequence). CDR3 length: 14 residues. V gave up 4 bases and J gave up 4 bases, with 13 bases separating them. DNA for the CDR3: TGTGCCAGCAGCCCTCGATCAACCGCCACTGAAGCTTTCTTT. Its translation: CASSPRSTATEAFF.

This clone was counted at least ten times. Here the CDR3 DNA reads TGCGCCAGCAGCTTACTAGCGGAGGCCACAGATACGCAGTATTTT. This codes for CASSLLAEATDTQYF. V usage is TRBV5-1 and J usage is TRBJ2-3; 8 nucleotides line up with TRBD2. The CDR3 totals 15 residues. Per germline, CDR1 SGHRS and CDR2 YFSETQ. Trimming took 2 bases from V and 2 from J; bases not matched to a gene: 4.

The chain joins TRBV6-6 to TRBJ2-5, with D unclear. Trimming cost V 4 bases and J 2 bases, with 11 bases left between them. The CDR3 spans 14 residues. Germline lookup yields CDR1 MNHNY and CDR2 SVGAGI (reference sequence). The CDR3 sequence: CASSSDGRQETQYF. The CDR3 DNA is TGTGCCAGCAGTTCCGATGGCAGGCAAGAGACCCAGTACTTC.

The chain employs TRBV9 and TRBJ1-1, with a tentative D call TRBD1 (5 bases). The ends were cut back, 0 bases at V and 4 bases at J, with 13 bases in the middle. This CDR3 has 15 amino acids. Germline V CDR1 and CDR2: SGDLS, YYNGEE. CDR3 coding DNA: TGTGCCAGCAGCGTAGCTAACGCGGGGGGCACTGAAGCTTTCTTT. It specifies CASSVANAGGTEAFF.

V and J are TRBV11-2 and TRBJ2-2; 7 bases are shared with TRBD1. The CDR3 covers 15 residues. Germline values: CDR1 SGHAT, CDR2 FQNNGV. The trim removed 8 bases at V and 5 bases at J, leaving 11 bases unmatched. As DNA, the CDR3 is TGTGCCAGCCAGAGGGGGACAGCCAAGACCGGGGAGCTGTTTTTT. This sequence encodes CASQRGTAKTGELFF.

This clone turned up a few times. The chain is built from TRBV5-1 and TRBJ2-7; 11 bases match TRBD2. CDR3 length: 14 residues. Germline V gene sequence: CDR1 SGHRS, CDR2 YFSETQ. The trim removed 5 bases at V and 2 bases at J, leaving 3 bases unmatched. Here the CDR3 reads CASSQTSGTYEQYF. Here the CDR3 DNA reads TGCGCCAGCAGTCAGACTAGCGGGACCTACGAGCAGTACTTC.

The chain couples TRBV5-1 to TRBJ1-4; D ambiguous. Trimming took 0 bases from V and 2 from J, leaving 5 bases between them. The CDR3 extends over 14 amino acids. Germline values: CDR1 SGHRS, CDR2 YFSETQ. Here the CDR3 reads CASSLGGTNEKLFF. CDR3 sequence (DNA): TGCGCCAGCAGCTTGGGGGGTACTAATGAAAAACTGTTTTTT.

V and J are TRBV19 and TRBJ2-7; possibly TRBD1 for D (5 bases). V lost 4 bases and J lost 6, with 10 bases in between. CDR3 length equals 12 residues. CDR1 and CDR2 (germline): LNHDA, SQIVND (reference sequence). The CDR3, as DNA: TGTGCCAGTAGTACCCAGGGCGGCGAGCAGTACTTC. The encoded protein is CASSTQGGEQYF.